What follows are 23 T cell receptor beta chains derived from one specimen sequenced in a study of blood T cell repertoires in COVID-19. Using immunoSEQ multiplex PCR, the repertoire was profiled, and TCRdb retains in-frame clones only, with some absent. The sample lists roughly 500,000 clones, 70% to 90% occurring once. Source material: peripheral blood. These receptors were taken from a human donor in a cohort sampled during active COVID-19.

The genes are TRBV19 and TRBJ2-3; 12 bases match TRBD2. After removal of 3 bases from V and 6 bases from J, the junction contained 4 bases not matched to a gene. Germline CDR1 and CDR2: LNHDA and SQIVND (reference sequence). The CDR3 runs to 15 residues. In nucleotides, the CDR3 is TGTGCCAGTAGTATGCTAGCGGGAGGGTGGGATACGCAGTATTTT. This codes for CASSMLAGGWDTQYF.

This rearrangement joins TRBV7-9 to TRBJ2-2, with 8 bases fitting TRBD2. CDR1 SEHNR and CDR2 FQNEAQ come from the germline V gene (reference sequence). V dropped 11 bases and J dropped 3; count of bases not matched to a gene: 14. The CDR3 spans 16 residues. The CDR3 loop is CAYLRSGSIYTGELFF. The CDR3 nucleotides are TGTGCCTATCTTAGGAGCGGGAGTATTTACACCGGGGAGCTGTTTTTT. The full variable domain, rest sourced from reference TRBV7-9 and TRBJ2-2, is DTGVSQNPRHKITKRGQNVTFRCDPISEHNRLYWYRQTLGQGPEFLTYFQNEAQLEKSRLLSDRFSAERPKGSFSTLEIQRTEQGDSAMYLCAYLRSGSIYTGELFFGEGSRLTVL.

This clone was observed a single time. The chain is built from TRBV21-1 and TRBJ2-7; the table's D call, TRBD2, was not checked against the DNA. TRBV21-1 is a pseudogene. The CDR3 length is 10 residues. The CDR3 bases are TGTGCCAGCACGCGCGCCGAGCAGTACTTC. This codes for CASTRAEQYF.

The J gene is TRBJ2-5, the V gene TRBV15; a possible D gene is TRBD1 (6 bases). In germline, CDR1 is LNHNV, CDR2 YYDKDF (reference sequence). The CDR3 runs 14 residues. Trimming removed 1 base at V and 5 bases at J, with 11 bases between. DNA for the CDR3: TGTGCCACCAGCAGAGCCGGGACACAGGAGACCCAGTACTTC. Protein: CATSRAGTQETQYF.

This sequence joins TRBV18 and TRBJ1-1; possibly TRBD1 for D (5 bases). This CDR3 region has 12 residues. CDR1 KGHSH and CDR2 LQKENI come from the germline V gene. V was cut by 3 bases and J by 6 bases, with 8 bases left in between. The CDR3 here is CASSPRQSEAFF. As DNA, the CDR3 is TGTGCCAGCTCACCTCGACAGTCTGAAGCTTTCTTT.

The table lists this clone with a few counts. At one end, the junction sequence differs from germline, possibly due to a read error. The chain joins TRBV7-7 to TRBJ2-1, with 8 bases lining up with TRBD2. CDR1 is SSHAT and CDR2 is FNYEAQ in the germline V gene (reference sequence). The CDR3 loop spans 15 amino acids. CDR3 amino acids: CASSLSGRVYNEQFF. Written as DNA, the CDR3 is TGTGCTAGCAGCTTAAGCGGGAGAGTCTACAATGAGCAGTTCTTC.

The rearrangement uses TRBV25-1 and TRBJ2-3; perhaps TRBD1 as D (6 bases). V was trimmed by 2 bases and J by 5 bases, leaving 11 bases between them. This CDR3 is built from 14 residues. Per the germline V gene, CDR1 is MGHDK and CDR2 is SYGVNS. CDR3 residues: CASSEKGEIDTQYF. The CDR3 nucleotides read TGTGCCAGCAGTGAAAAGGGGGAGATAGATACGCAGTATTTT.

Turning to this clone: This same CDR3 is encoded by further DNA sequences in the sample. The chain links TRBV27 to TRBJ1-2; D is possibly TRBD1 (5 bases). V was cut by 3 bases and J by 4 bases, with 9 bases left in between. The CDR3 consists of 13 residues. Per the germline V gene, CDR1 is MNHEY and CDR2 is SMNVEV (reference sequence). The CDR3 DNA reads TGTGCCAGCAGTTTCAGGGCTGGCTATGGCTACACCTTC. It codes for CASSFRAGYGYTF.

This sequence joins TRBV3-1 (or the pseudogene TRBV3-2) and TRBJ2-7; TRBD2 matches 14 bases. Germline V lookup: CDR1 LGHDT, CDR2 YNNKEL (reference sequence). The CDR3 totals 16 residues. V lost 1 base and J lost 6; bases outside the gene matches: 5. The chain's CDR3 is CASSQGGTSGSGEQYF. CDR3 nucleotide sequence: TGTGCCAGCAGCCAAGGCGGGACTAGCGGGAGTGGCGAGCAGTACTTC.

This clone showed up just once. V is TRBV27 and J is TRBJ2-4, with 9 positions matching TRBD1. Germline V gene data show CDR1 as MNHEY and CDR2 as SMNVEV (reference sequence). V lost 5 bases and J lost 4; bases outside the gene matches: 6. This CDR3 region has 15 residues. The chain's CDR3 is CASSPLGTGKNIQYF. The CDR3 region has the DNA TGTGCCAGCAGTCCACTCGGGACAGGGAAAAACATTCAGTACTTC.

This clone was counted a few times. This chain joins TRBV28 and TRBJ1-4; 8 positions match TRBD1. Germline V gene data show CDR1 as MDHEN and CDR2 as SYDVKM. The V and J ends lost 5 bases and 10 bases, in that order; junction bases with no gene match: 9. This CDR3 is built from 14 residues. The CDR3 sequence is CASSPAGQGGKLFF. CDR3 DNA: TGTGCCAGCAGTCCCGCCGGACAGGGCGGAAAACTGTTTTTT.

The V gene is TRBV7-2, the J gene TRBJ1-5, with 8 bases aligning to TRBD1. The CDR3 is 15 amino acids. Per germline, CDR1 SGHTA and CDR2 FQGNSA. Germline trimming cut 4 bases from V and 7 bases from J; bases unmatched to any gene: 9. The CDR3 region is CASSSGGQGGQPQHF. CDR3 sequence (DNA): TGTGCCAGCAGCTCAGGCGGACAGGGAGGCCAGCCCCAGCATTTT.

The genes are TRBV4-1 and TRBJ2-7; tentative D call: TRBD2 (7 bases). The CDR3 contains 16 residues. Germline loops: CDR1 MGHRA, CDR2 YSYEKL. V gave up 1 base and J gave up 2 bases, with 15 bases separating them. CDR3 in DNA: TGCGCCAGCAGCCAAGCGGGGGGCAGGGCTCCCTACGAGCAGTACTTC. It specifies CASSQAGGRAPYEQYF.

The chain links TRBV19 to TRBJ1-2; 9 bases fit TRBD1. The CDR3 runs 13 residues. V trimming: 10 bases; J trimming: 7 bases; junction bases outside the gene matches: 10. Looked up from germline, CDR1 is LNHDA and CDR2 is SQIVND (reference sequence). Written as DNA, the CDR3 is TGTGCCACCTCGGACAGGGGTTTTGGTGGCTACACCTTC. Amino acid sequence: CATSDRGFGGYTF. The full variable domain, in which reference TRBV19 and TRBJ1-2 provide the parts outside the CDR3, is DGGITQSPKYLFRKEGQNVTLSCEQNLNHDAMYWYRQDPGQGLRLIYYSQIVNDFQKGDIAEGYSVSREKKESFPLTVTSAQKNPTAFYLCATSDRGFGGYTFGSGTRLTVV.

This chain connects TRBV9 to TRBJ2-7; TRBD2 matches 9 bases. Germline V gene sequence: CDR1 SGDLS, CDR2 YYNGEE. Losses at the gene ends were 0 bases for V and 2 bases for J; bases not matched to a gene: 3. This CDR3 has 15 residues. The CDR3 loop reads CASSVGLAGAYEQYF. The CDR3 DNA sequence: TGTGCCAGCAGCGTAGGGTTAGCGGGGGCCTACGAGCAGTACTTC.

V is TRBV19 and J is TRBJ2-1; maybe TRBD1 (5 bases). Germline loops: CDR1 LNHDA, CDR2 SQIVND (reference sequence). Trimming took off 7 bases at V and 4 bases at J, with 8 bases between the two ends. CDR3 size: 12 residues. The CDR3 DNA follows: TGTGCCAGTATCCAGGGTTACAATGAGCAGTTCTTC. Protein product: CASIQGYNEQFF.

This sequence joins TRBV29-1 and TRBJ1-2, with 7 positions matching TRBD1. J gave up 3 bases and V 7 bases, and 5 bases lay outside the gene matches. Germline V gene sequence: CDR1 SQVTM, CDR2 ANQGSEA. The CDR3 has 12 amino acids. CDR3 DNA: TGCAGCGCCCGGGGACAGCACTATGGCTACACCTTC. Its protein is CSARGQHYGYTF.

The V and J genes are TRBV5-4 and TRBJ2-3, with TRBD2 matching over 8 bases. Germline V gene lookup returns CDR1 SGHNT and CDR2 YYREEE (reference sequence). V was pared by 2 bases and J by 1 base, with 6 bases of the junction left unmatched. The CDR3 has 16 residues. CDR3 sequence (DNA): TGTGCCAGCAGCTTACTGGCGGGAGGTCGCACAGATACGCAGTATTTT. Translation gives CASSLLAGGRTDTQYF.

The chain couples TRBV12-3 or TRBV12-4 to TRBJ2-7, with 9 bases lining up with TRBD1. V gave up 8 bases and J gave up 5 bases; unmatched junction bases: 4. CDR3 size: 12 residues. Here the CDR3 reads CASADRGDEQYF. CDR3 bases: TGTGCCAGCGCCGACAGGGGGGACGAGCAGTACTTC.

This clone was observed a single time. The chain couples TRBV5-1 to TRBJ2-2; 8 bases align to TRBD1. The CDR3 contains 13 residues. Germline loops: CDR1 SGHRS, CDR2 YFSETQ. J was trimmed by 7 bases and V by 5 bases; bases with no gene match: 4. CDR3 coding DNA: TGCGCCAGCAGGCAGGGGGCTGACGGGGAGCTGTTTTTT. It yields the protein CASRQGADGELFF. Combining the CDR3 with reference TRBV5-1 and TRBJ2-2 gives the whole variable domain KAGVTQTPRYLIKTRGQQVTLSCSPISGHRSVSWYQQTPGQGLQFLFEYFSETQRNKGNFPGRFSGRQFSNSRSEMNVSTLELGDSALYLCASRQGADGELFFGEGSRLTVL.

The chain combines TRBV2 with TRBJ2-3; 8 bases agree with TRBD2. Germline V gene lookup returns CDR1 SNHLY and CDR2 FYNNEI. The CDR3 has 13 amino acids. V was clipped by 4 bases and J by 13 bases; unmatched bases: 10. The CDR3, as DNA: TGTGCCAGCAGTGGGAATAGCGGGAAGGATAAGTATTTT. Its translation: CASSGNSGKDKYF.

This sequence joins TRBV7-6 and TRBJ1-6; 10 bases align to TRBD1. CDR3 length: 18 amino acids. Germline V gene sequence: CDR1 SGHVS, CDR2 FNYEAQ. V shed 0 bases, J shed 7 bases, and the junction held 9 bases outside the gene matches. The CDR3 loop is CASSLAVGQGTGNSPLHF. CDR3 nucleotide sequence: TGTGCCAGCAGCTTAGCGGTGGGACAGGGGACGGGGAATTCACCCCTCCACTTT.

This chain connects TRBV19 to TRBJ2-2, with D tentatively TRBD1 (5 bases). CDR3 length: 16 amino acids. The ends were cut back, 5 bases at V and 8 bases at J, with 21 bases in the middle. CDR1 LNHDA and CDR2 SQIVND come from the germline V gene (reference sequence). CDR3 region: CASSHPSDSPIGELFF. CDR3 DNA sequence: TGTGCCAGTAGTCATCCATCAGACAGCCCAATAGGGGAGCTGTTTTTT.